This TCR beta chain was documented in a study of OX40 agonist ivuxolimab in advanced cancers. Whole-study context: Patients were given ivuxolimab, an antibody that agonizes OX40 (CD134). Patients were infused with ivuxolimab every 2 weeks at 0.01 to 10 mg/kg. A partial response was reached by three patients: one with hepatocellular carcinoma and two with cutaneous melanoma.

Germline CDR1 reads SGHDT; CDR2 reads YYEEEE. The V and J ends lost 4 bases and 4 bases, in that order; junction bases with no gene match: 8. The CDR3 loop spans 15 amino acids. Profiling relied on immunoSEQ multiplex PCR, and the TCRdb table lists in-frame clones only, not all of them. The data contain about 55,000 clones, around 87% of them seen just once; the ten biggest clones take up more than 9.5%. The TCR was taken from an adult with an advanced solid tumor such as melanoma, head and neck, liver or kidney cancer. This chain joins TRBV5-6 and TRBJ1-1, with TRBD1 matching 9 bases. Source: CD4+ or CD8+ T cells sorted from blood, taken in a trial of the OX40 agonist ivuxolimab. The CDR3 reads CASSPGQGSATEAFF. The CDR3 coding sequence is TGTGCCAGCAGCCCCGGACAGGGGTCGGCCACTGAAGCTTTCTTT.